This T cell receptor (beta chain) was recorded in a study of vaccination and CD4 T cells after COVID-19. About the research overall: Convalescent patients gave post-COVID blood a median about 95 days post-diagnosis, range 35 to 161.

Sequenced with the Oncomine TCR Beta short-read assay was DNA taken from cultured CD4+ T cells. A single record per CDR3 protein comes from TCRdb applying MiXCR to the PCR reads. This table has over 3,500 distinct CDR3 sequences, less than 20% appearing once. As for this clonotype: Its cognate antigen is unknown.

The V and J ends lost 3 bases and 7 bases respectively, with 25 bases between them. The CDR3 covers 18 residues. Germline CDR1 reads SGHTA; CDR2 reads FQGTGA. Treatment meaning: approximately 9-day PBMC culture with coronavirus spike peptide pools or control peptides (ViraFEST assay). This sequence was found in a human donor who had recovered from COVID-19. The sample taken for sequencing was CD4+ T cells from blood, cultured in vitro. The chain is built from TRBV7-3 and TRBJ2-1; D may be TRBD2 (7 bases). The CDR3 nucleotides are TGTGCCAGCAGCTTTCTGGGCACGGGGAGGGGGAAATTAAATGAGCAGTTCTTC. Translating it yields CASSFLGTGRGKLNEQFF.